This T cell receptor (beta chain) appears in the sequencing data of a study of T cells in localized non-small cell lung cancer. General observations from the study: Increased T cell density in blood showed an association with longer overall survival. Measurement of T cell clonality placed uninvolved adjacent lung highest, above the level in tumor. A single tumor region was sequenced, leaving heterogeneity possible. Turning up in adjacent lung were a median 57 of the top 100 tumor clones.

The sample holds a few counts of this clone. No antigen is known for it. Clones were read by immunoSEQ multiplex PCR, and TCRdb kept only the in-frame ones, dropping some. The sample has over a thousand clones, less than 25% seen once; the top ten hold over 20%. V was pared by 0 bases and J by 7 bases, with 13 bases between. Germline loops: CDR1 SGHRS, CDR2 YFSETQ. The CDR3 sequence is 15 residues long. This receptor was identified in a male donor older than 55 with stage I squamous cell lung carcinoma. Material: lung tumor tissue, obtained before any cancer treatment. V is TRBV5-1 and J is TRBJ1-4, with a tentative D call TRBD1 (5 bases). The CDR3 nucleotides read TGCGCCAGCAGCTTGGCGACAGTGGCTGGTGAAAAACTGTTTTTT. Translation gives CASSLATVAGEKLFF. The full variable domain, in which reference TRBV5-1 and TRBJ1-4 provide the parts outside the CDR3, is KAGVTQTPRYLIKTRGQQVTLSCSPISGHRSVSWYQQTPGQGLQFLFEYFSETQRNKGNFPGRFSGRQFSNSRSEMNVSTLELGDSALYLCASSLATVAGEKLFFGSGTQLSVL.